Presented here are 7 T cell receptor beta chains from one specimen sequenced in a study of blood T cells in healthy people across ages. Together with a sample-barcoded 5' primer, a J-beta primer mix was included in a second PCR lasting about 7 to 11 cycles. Using its own MiXCR run on the 5' RACE reads, TCRdb lists one record per CDR3 protein. Among roughly 1.5 million distinct CDR3 sequences listed, around 40% were seen once. The specimen sequenced was blood. These receptors were taken from a woman aged 18 to 35 in good health.

The chain combines TRBV4-3 with TRBJ2-7; tentatively, D is TRBD1 (5 bases). V shed 0 bases and J shed 9 bases, with 18 bases lying between them. CDR3 length: 15 amino acids. CDR1 is LGHNA, CDR2 YSLEER, per germline. The chain's CDR3 is CASSQDLGQGGLQYF. As DNA, the CDR3 is TGCGCCAGCAGCCAAGATCTCGGGCAGGGTGGTCTGCAGTACTTC.

The rearrangement uses TRBV5-5 and TRBJ1-4; the match to TRBD1 covers 12 bases. CDR1 and CDR2 from the germline V gene are SGHKS and YYEKEE (reference sequence). The junction had 3 bases not matched to a gene; V was cut back by 0 bases and J by 9 bases. The CDR3 runs to 15 residues. CDR3 DNA sequence: TGTGCCAGCAGCTTGGCTGGGGACAGGGGGCAAAAACTGTTTTTT. As protein: CASSLAGDRGQKLFF.

This clonotype was detected a few times. This chain links TRBV15 with TRBJ1-1; D unclear. The CDR3 extends over 15 amino acids. Deletions cut 1 base from V and 1 base from J, with 10 bases between. CDR1 is LNHNV, CDR2 YYDKDF, per germline (reference sequence). The CDR3 region has the DNA TGTGCCACCAGCAGAGGAGCCAGCGAGAACACTGAAGCTTTCTTT. This gives the protein CATSRGASENTEAFF.

This clonotype was seen a few times. The chain couples TRBV20-1 to TRBJ2-3, with unresolved D. The germline gives CDR1 DFQATT, CDR2 SNEGSKA (reference sequence). The CDR3 loop spans 14 amino acids. The V and J ends lost 3 bases and 2 bases respectively, with 12 bases between them. CDR3 protein: CSARVQTVTDTQYF. Here the CDR3 DNA reads TGCAGTGCTAGGGTCCAAACGGTCACAGATACGCAGTATTTT.

The chain recombines TRBV29-1 with TRBJ1-1; 8 bases are a match to TRBD1. This CDR3 contains 13 residues. The V gene's germline CDR1 is SQVTM and CDR2 ANQGSEA. Trimming removed 6 bases from V and 4 bases from J; junction bases left unmatched: 7. The CDR3 is CSVLGQGSTEAFF. The CDR3 DNA reads TGCAGCGTCCTCGGACAGGGAAGCACTGAAGCTTTCTTT.

This clonotype was counted a few times. The chain recombines TRBV29-1 with TRBJ1-2; 7 bases fit TRBD1. The CDR3 runs to 14 residues. Germline V gene sequence: CDR1 SQVTM, CDR2 ANQGSEA. The junction had 8 bases not matched to a gene; V was cut back by 4 bases and J by 3 bases. CDR3 sequence (DNA): TGCAGCGTTGGACAGACAGGGTTGGACTATGGCTACACCTTC. Protein product: CSVGQTGLDYGYTF.

The chain combines TRBV3-1 with TRBJ2-1, with 8 bases aligning to TRBD2. Trimming removed 4 bases from V and 5 bases from J; junction bases left unmatched: 10. The V gene's germline CDR1 is LGHDT and CDR2 YNNKEL (reference sequence). The CDR3 runs to 16 residues. In nucleotides, the CDR3 is TGTGCCAGCAGCCGATCAGAGCGGGGGACACACAATGAGCAGTTCTTC. Its translation: CASSRSERGTHNEQFF.